This T cell receptor beta chain emerged from a study of OX40 agonist ivuxolimab in advanced cancers. Background on the study: The dose-escalation cohort had hepatocellular carcinoma, melanoma, renal cell or head and neck cancer.

Profiled with immunoSEQ multiplex PCR; TCRdb holds only in-frame clones, not every one. The sample comprises about 67,000 clones, more than 75% of which are singletons, and roughly 8% rests with the top ten. Trimming cost V 5 bases and J 0 bases; bases outside gene matches: 7. Germline loops: CDR1 SGHVS, CDR2 FQNEAQ. The CDR3 runs 15 residues. The genes are TRBV7-8 and TRBJ2-7; TRBD1 aligns across 7 bases. The clonotype originates from an adult with an advanced solid tumor such as melanoma, head and neck, liver or kidney cancer. The sequencing here drew on CD4+ or CD8+ T cells sorted from blood, taken in a trial of the OX40 agonist ivuxolimab. CDR3 protein: CASSRDRVGSYEQYF. The CDR3 region has the DNA TGTGCCAGCAGCCGAGACAGGGTAGGCTCCTACGAGCAGTACTTC.